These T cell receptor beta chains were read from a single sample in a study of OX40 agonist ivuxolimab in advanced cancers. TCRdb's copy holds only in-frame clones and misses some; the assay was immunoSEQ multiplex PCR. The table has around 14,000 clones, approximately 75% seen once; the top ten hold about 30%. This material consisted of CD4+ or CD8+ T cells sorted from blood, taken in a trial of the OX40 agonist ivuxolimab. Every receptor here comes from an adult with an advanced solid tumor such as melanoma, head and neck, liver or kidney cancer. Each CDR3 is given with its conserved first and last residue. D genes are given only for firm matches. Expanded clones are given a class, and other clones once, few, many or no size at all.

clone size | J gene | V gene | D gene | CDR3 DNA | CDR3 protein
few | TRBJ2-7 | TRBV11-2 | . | TGTGCCAGCCGAAAAGACGGTTCCTACGAGCAGTACTTC | CASRKDGSYEQYF
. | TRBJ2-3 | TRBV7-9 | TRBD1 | TGTGCCAGCAGCCCTACAGGGGGCATTGGAACAGATACGCAGTATTTT | CASSPTGGIGTDTQYF
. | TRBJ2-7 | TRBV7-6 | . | TGTGCCAGCAGCTTAGGTCAGGGGCGGACCTACGAGCAGTACTTC | CASSLGQGRTYEQYF
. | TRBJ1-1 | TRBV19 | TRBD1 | TGTGCCAGTAGGGTTTCCCAGGGGGCGTATACTGAAGCTTTCTTT | CASRVSQGAYTEAFF
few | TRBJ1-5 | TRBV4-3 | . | TGCGCCAGCAGCCAAGACCGGGGAATCAATCAGCCCCAGCATTTT | CASSQDRGINQPQHF
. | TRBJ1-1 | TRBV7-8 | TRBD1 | TGTGCCAGCAGCCCCGGGACAGGTCTCATGAACACTGAAGCTTTCTTT | CASSPGTGLMNTEAFF
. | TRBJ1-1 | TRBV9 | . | TGTGCCAGCAGCGTAGGGTCGGGTGCTGAAGCTTTCTTT | CASSVGSGAEAFF
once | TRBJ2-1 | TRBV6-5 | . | TGTGCCAGCAGTTTAGCGGTGACCGGTGAGCAGTTCTTC | CASSLAVTGEQFF
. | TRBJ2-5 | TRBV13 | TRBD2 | TGTGCCAGCAGCGCCTGGGAGGGAGGGGAGACCCAGTACTTC | CASSAWEGGETQYF
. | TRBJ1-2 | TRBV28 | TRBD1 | TGTGCCAGCAGTTTTAGGGGACAGGGGGCTTCTGGCTACACCTTC | CASSFRGQGASGYTF
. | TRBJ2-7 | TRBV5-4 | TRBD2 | TGTGCCAGCAGCGACGGGACTAGCGAACTCTACGAGCAGTACTTC | CASSDGTSELYEQYF
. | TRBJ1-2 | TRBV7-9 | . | TGTGCCAGCAGCTTAGCCGGGGGAGGCTATGGCTACACCTTC | CASSLAGGGYGYTF
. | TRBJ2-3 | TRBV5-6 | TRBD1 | TGTGCCAGCAGCTTAAAACAGGGGTCGGCAGATACGCAGTATTTT | CASSLKQGSADTQYF